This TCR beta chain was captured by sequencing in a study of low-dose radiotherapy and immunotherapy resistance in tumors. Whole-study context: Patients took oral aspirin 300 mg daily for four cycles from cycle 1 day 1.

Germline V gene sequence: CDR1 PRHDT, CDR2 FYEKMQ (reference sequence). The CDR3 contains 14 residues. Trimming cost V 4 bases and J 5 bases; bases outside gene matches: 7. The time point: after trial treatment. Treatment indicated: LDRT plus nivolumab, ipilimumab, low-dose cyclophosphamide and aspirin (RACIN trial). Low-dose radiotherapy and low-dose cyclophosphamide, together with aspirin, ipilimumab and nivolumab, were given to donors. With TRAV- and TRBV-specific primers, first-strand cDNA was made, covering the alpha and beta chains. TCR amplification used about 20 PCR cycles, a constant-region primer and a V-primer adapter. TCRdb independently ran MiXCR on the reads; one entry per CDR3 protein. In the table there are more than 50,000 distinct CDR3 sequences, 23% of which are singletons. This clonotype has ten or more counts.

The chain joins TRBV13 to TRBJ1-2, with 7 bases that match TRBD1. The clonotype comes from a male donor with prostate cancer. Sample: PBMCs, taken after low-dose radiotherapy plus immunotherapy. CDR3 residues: CASSSAGTAYGYTF. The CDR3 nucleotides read TGTGCCAGCAGCTCCGCCGGGACAGCATATGGCTACACCTTC.